This T cell receptor (beta chain) was captured by sequencing in a study of blood T cell repertoires in COVID-19. At the level of the study: From the United States, Italy and Spain came samples of acute and convalescent COVID-19. Nucleic acid was either cDNA or gDNA, and it came from T cells, B-cell-depleted T cells, or PBMCs.

Under the authors' procedure: Scientists estimated how many nucleated cells there were by amplifying reference gene primers. Produced via immunoSEQ multiplex PCR; TCRdb's table is partial and in-frame only. V and J calls plus clone size are reproduced from that table; the DNA served to infer D and trimming. Among hundreds of thousands of clones listed, 75% to 90% were seen once. Trimming removed 4 bases from V and 3 bases from J, with 16 bases in between. Per germline, CDR1 SGHRS and CDR2 YFSETQ. The length of the CDR3 is 15 residues. The sequencing input was peripheral blood. This TCR was recovered from an older woman with active or convalescent COVID-19. The chain links TRBV5-1 to TRBJ2-5; the D gene is possibly TRBD2 (6 bases). CDR3 loop: CASSGRSPSEETQYF. CDR3 DNA: TGCGCCAGCAGCGGGCGTTCCCCTAGCGAAGAGACCCAGTACTTC.